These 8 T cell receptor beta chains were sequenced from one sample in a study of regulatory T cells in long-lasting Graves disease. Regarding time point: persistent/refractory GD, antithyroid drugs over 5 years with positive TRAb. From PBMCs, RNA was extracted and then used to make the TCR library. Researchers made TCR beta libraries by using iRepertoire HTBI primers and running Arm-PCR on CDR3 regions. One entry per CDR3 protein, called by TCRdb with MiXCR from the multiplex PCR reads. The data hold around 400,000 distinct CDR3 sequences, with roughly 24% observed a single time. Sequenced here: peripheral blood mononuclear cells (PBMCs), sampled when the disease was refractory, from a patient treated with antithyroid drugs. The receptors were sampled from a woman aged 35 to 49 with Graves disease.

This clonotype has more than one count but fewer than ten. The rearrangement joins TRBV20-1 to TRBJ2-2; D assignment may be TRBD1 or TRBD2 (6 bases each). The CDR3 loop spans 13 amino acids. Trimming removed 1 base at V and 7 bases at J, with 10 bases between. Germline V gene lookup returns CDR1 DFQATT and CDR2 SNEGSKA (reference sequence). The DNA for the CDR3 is TGCAGTGCTAGAGTACAGGGAGGCGGGGAGCTGTTTTTT. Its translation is CSARVQGGGELFF.

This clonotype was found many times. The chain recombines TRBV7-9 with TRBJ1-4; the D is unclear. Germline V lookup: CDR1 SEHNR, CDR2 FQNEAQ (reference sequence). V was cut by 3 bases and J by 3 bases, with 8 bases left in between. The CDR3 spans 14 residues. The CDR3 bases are TGTGCCAGCAGCTTTAGTGGGTCTAATGAAAAACTGTTTTTT. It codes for CASSFSGSNEKLFF.

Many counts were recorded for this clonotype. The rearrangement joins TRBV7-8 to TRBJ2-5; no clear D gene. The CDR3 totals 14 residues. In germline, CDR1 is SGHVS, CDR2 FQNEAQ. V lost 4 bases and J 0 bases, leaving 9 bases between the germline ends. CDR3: CASSSDWYQETQYF. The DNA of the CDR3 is TGTGCCAGCAGCTCCGACTGGTACCAAGAGACCCAGTACTTC.

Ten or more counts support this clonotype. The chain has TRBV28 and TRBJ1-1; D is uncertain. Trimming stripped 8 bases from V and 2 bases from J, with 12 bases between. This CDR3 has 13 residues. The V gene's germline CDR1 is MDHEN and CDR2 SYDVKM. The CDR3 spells CASRITANTEAFF. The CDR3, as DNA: TGTGCCAGCCGAATCACAGCTAACACTGAAGCTTTCTTT.

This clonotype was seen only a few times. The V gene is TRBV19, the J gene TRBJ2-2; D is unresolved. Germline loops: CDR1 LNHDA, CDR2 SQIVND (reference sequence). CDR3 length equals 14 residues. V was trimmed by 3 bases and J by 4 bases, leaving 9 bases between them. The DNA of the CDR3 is TGTGCCAGTAGTATTACAGTTGTCACCGGGGAGCTGTTTTTT. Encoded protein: CASSITVVTGELFF. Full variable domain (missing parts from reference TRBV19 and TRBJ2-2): DGGITQSPKYLFRKEGQNVTLSCEQNLNHDAMYWYRQDPGQGLRLIYYSQIVNDFQKGDIAEGYSVSREKKESFPLTVTSAQKNPTAFYLCASSITVVTGELFFGEGSRLTVL.

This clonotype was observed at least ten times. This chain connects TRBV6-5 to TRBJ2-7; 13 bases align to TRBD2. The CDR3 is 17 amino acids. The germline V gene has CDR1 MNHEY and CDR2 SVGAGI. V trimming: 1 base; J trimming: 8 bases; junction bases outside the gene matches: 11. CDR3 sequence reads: CASSYLLAGGPTFKQYF. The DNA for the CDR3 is TGTGCCAGCAGTTACTTACTAGCGGGAGGGCCAACGTTTAAGCAGTACTTC.

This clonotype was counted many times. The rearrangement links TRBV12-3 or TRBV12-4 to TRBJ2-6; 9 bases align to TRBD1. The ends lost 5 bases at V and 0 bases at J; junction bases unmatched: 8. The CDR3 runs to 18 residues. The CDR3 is CASSPSDRGASGANVLTF. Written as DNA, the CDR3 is TGTGCCAGCAGTCCATCGGACAGGGGCGCCTCTGGGGCCAACGTCCTGACTTTC.

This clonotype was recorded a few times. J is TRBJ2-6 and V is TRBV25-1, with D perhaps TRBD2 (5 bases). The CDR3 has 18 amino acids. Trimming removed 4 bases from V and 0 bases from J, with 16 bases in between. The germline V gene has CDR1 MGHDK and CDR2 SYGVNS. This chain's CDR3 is CASSVSGAVASGANVLTF. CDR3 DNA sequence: TGTGCCAGCAGTGTCTCCGGAGCGGTCGCCTCTGGGGCCAACGTCCTGACTTTC. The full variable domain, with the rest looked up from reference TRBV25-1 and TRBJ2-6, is EADIYQTPRYLVIGTGKKITLECSQTMGHDKMYWYQQDPGMELHLIHYSYGVNSTEKGDLSSESTVSRIRTEHFPLTLESARPSHTSQYLCASSVSGAVASGANVLTFGAGSRLTVL.